This T cell receptor beta chain was recorded in a study of T cell responses to AZD1222 COVID-19 vaccine. Profiling relied on immunoSEQ multiplex PCR, and the TCRdb table lists in-frame clones only, not all of them. The table shows just over 150,000 clones, with approximately 90% occurring only once. This CDR3 spans 14 amino acids. Germline CDR1 and CDR2: SGHDN and FVKESK. V was pared by 4 bases and J by 0 bases, with 9 bases between. This specimen was peripheral blood, taken on day 0 of AZD1222 vaccination. The TCR originated in an adult in good health. The rearrangement joins TRBV14 to TRBJ1-1, with D hard to call. This chain's CDR3 is CASSPHLLNTEAFF. The CDR3 DNA follows: TGTGCCAGCAGCCCCCACCTTTTGAACACTGAAGCTTTCTTT.